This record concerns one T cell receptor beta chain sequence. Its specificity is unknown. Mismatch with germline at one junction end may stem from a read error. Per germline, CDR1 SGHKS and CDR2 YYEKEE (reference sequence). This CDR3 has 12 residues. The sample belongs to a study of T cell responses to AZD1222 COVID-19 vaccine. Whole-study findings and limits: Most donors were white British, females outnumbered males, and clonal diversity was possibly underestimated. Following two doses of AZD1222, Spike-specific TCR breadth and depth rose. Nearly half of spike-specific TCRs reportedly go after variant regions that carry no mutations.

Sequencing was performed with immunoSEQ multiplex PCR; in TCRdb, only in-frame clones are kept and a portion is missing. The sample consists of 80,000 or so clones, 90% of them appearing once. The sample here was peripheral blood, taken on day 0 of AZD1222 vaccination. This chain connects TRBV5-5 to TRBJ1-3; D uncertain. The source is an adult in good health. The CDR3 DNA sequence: TGTGCCAGCAGCTTGATTGGGGATATTTTCCATTTT. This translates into CASSLIGDIFHF.